This passage covers 18 T cell receptor beta chains from one sample sequenced in a study of regulatory T cells in long-lasting Graves disease. Investigators prepared the TCR beta libraries by applying iRepertoire HTBI primers and Arm-PCR of CDR3 regions. TCRdb passed the multiplex PCR reads through MiXCR, listing each CDR3 protein once. The sample carries about 210,000 distinct CDR3 sequences, around 19% recorded once. Time point denoted: newly diagnosed GD, antithyroid drugs for less than 3 months. RNA isolated from PBMCs was used to make the TCR library. The data were also submitted as part of a second study, on T cells in Graves' hyperthyroidism and ophthalmopathy.

The material was peripheral blood mononuclear cells (PBMCs), obtained at new diagnosis, from a patient treated with antithyroid drugs. The receptors here all came from a woman in her twenties or thirties with Graves disease.

This clonotype was counted many times. This chain links TRBV18 with TRBJ1-1; maybe TRBD1 (5 bases). The germline CDR1 and CDR2 sequences are KGHSH and LQKENI. This CDR3 has 13 amino acids. V gave up 6 bases and J gave up 5 bases, with 13 bases separating them. CDR3: CASSTNRRTEAFF. The CDR3 DNA sequence: TGTGCCAGCTCGACGAACAGGCGGACTGAAGCTTTCTTT.

The sample holds a few counts of this clonotype. A much larger clone sits a single nucleotide away, making a read error possible. The chain couples TRBV30 to TRBJ1-4; the D is unclear. In germline, CDR1 is GTSNPN, CDR2 SVGIG (reference sequence). The CDR3 extends over 14 amino acids. The CDR3 bases are TGTGCCTGGAGTAGGAGTACAACTAATGAAGAACTGTTTTTT. Its translation is CAWSRSTTNEELFF.

This clonotype has ten or more counts. CDR3 DNA sequence: TGTGCCTCCTGGGGACTCACCGGGGAGCTGTTTTTT. It yields the protein CASWGLTGELFF. The genes are TRBV12-3 or TRBV12-4 and TRBJ2-2, with a possible D match to TRBD2 (6 bases). This CDR3 comprises 12 residues. The ends were cut back, 11 bases at V and 4 bases at J, with 11 bases in the middle.

The chain employs TRBV10-3 and TRBJ2-7, with 7 bases identical to TRBD2. The CDR3 consists of 14 residues. Germline loops: CDR1 ENHRY, CDR2 SYGVKD. The ends lost 1 base at V and 3 bases at J; junction bases unmatched: 3. In DNA form, the CDR3 reads TGTGCCATCAGTGAGTGGGGGGGGTTCTACGAGCAGTACTTC. It codes for CAISEWGGFYEQYF.

This clonotype has at least ten counts. The chain uses TRBV28 and TRBJ2-3; weak D call: TRBD1 (6 bases). Germline CDR1 reads MDHEN; CDR2 reads SYDVKM. This CDR3 comprises 16 residues. V lost 5 bases and J 4 bases, leaving 19 bases between the germline ends. The CDR3 loop is CASSNPPRQVPDTQYF. DNA for the CDR3: TGTGCCAGCAGTAATCCTCCTAGACAGGTTCCAGATACGCAGTATTTT.

In this sample, this clonotype turned up a few times. The chain joins TRBV7-9 to TRBJ1-6; D is unresolved. The V and J ends lost 5 bases and 6 bases respectively, with 11 bases between them. The CDR3 runs to 14 residues. Germline V lookup: CDR1 SEHNR, CDR2 FQNEAQ (reference sequence). The CDR3 bases are TGTGCCAGCAGCCTTGACCCGGGTAATTCACCCCTCCACTTT. Translated: CASSLDPGNSPLHF.

This clonotype was counted at least ten times. The chain combines TRBV10-3 with TRBJ2-2; TRBD2 aligns across 7 bases. V was clipped by 11 bases and J by 1 base; unmatched bases: 7. This CDR3 contains 14 residues. The V gene's germline CDR1 is ENHRY and CDR2 SYGVKD. CDR3 sequence reads: CASTGGVNTGELFF. The CDR3 DNA sequence: TGTGCCTCGACGGGGGGAGTGAACACCGGGGAGCTGTTTTTT.

The sample holds many counts of this clonotype. The CDR3 sequence: CASSQGTGTGANVLTF. DNA for the CDR3: TGTGCCAGCAGCCAAGGGACAGGGACTGGGGCCAACGTCCTGACTTTC. This chain uses TRBV7-2 with TRBJ2-6, with 9 bases fitting TRBD1. Germline assignment: CDR1 SGHTA and CDR2 FQGNSA. There are 16 residues in the CDR3. After removal of 5 bases from V and 2 bases from J, the junction contained 4 bases not matched to a gene. The complete variable domain, with remaining parts taken from reference TRBV7-2 and TRBJ2-6, reads GAGVSQSPSNKVTEKGKDVELRCDPISGHTALYWYRQSLGQGLEFLIYFQGNSAPDKSGLPSDRFSAERTGGSVSTLTIQRTQQEDSAVYLCASSQGTGTGANVLTFGAGSRLTVL.

This chain joins TRBV9 and TRBJ2-3; 14 bases map to TRBD2. The CDR3 runs to 17 residues. Losses at the gene ends were 4 bases for V and 2 bases for J; bases not matched to a gene: 6. Germline V CDR1 and CDR2: SGDLS, YYNGEE. The CDR3 DNA reads TGTGCCAGCAGCACCCGACTAGCGGGGGGGATCACAGATACGCAGTATTTT. Its translation is CASSTRLAGGITDTQYF. The variable domain in full, completed from reference TRBV9 and TRBJ2-3, reads DSGVTQTPKHLITATGQRVTLRCSPRSGDLSVYWYQQSLDQGLQFLIQYYNGEERAKGNILERFSAQQFPDLHSELNLSSLELGDSALYFCASSTRLAGGITDTQYFGPGTRLTVL.

This clonotype was counted at least ten times. The genes are TRBV28 and TRBJ1-5, with D possibly matching TRBD1 (5 bases). The ends were cut back, 4 bases at V and 5 bases at J, with 18 bases in the middle. Germline-derived CDR1 and CDR2 are MDHEN and SYDVKM. The CDR3 sequence is 16 residues long. CDR3 DNA: TGTGCCAGCAGTTCCCCAGGGACTACGGGATATCAGCCCCAGCATTTT. This translates into CASSSPGTTGYQPQHF.

This clonotype was recorded many times. V gene TRBV5-1 combines with J gene TRBJ2-7; 12 bases fit TRBD2. J lost 0 bases, V lost 4 bases, and 8 bases had no gene match. CDR3 length equals 17 residues. The germline V gene encodes CDR1 SGHRS and CDR2 YFSETQ. The CDR3: CASSSGTSGRSSYEQYF. The CDR3 DNA reads as TGCGCCAGCAGCAGTGGGACTAGCGGGCGTAGCTCCTACGAGCAGTACTTC.

At least ten counts were recorded for this clonotype. The chain carries TRBV7-2 and TRBJ1-3; 9 bases fit TRBD1. The CDR3 is 15 amino acids. V shed 2 bases, J shed 3 bases, and the junction held 2 bases outside the gene matches. Germline CDR1 and CDR2: SGHTA and FQGNSA. The CDR3 coding sequence is TGTGCCAGCAGCTTACAGGACAGGGGTGGAAACACCATATATTTT. Amino acid sequence: CASSLQDRGGNTIYF.

Many counts were recorded for this clonotype. The chain is built from TRBV9 and TRBJ1-1, with TRBD1 identical over 8 bases. There are 16 residues in the CDR3. V lost 0 bases and J lost 4; bases outside the gene matches: 8. Germline-derived CDR1 and CDR2 are SGDLS and YYNGEE. The CDR3 spells CASSVEFRTGPTEAFF. CDR3 coding DNA: TGTGCCAGCAGCGTAGAATTTCGGACAGGGCCCACTGAAGCTTTCTTT.

The sample holds many counts of this clonotype. This chain links TRBV5-1 with TRBJ2-4, with TRBD1 as a possible D gene (5 bases). V dropped 0 bases and J dropped 3 bases, with 16 bases sitting between them. Germline V gene sequence: CDR1 SGHRS, CDR2 YFSETQ. CDR3 length: 17 amino acids. CDR3 DNA: TGCGCCAGCAGCTTGGAGTCCTCCAGGGTCGGCAAAAACATTCAGTACTTC. Encoded protein: CASSLESSRVGKNIQYF.

At least ten counts were recorded for this clonotype. Here the CDR3 reads CSARRGGTTNEKLFF. CDR3 nucleotides: TGCAGTGCTAGACGTGGGGGGACAACTAATGAAAAACTGTTTTTT. The chain is built from TRBV20-1 and TRBJ1-4; weak D call: TRBD1 (5 bases). This CDR3 spans 15 amino acids. Germline CDR1 reads DFQATT; CDR2 reads SNEGSKA (reference sequence). With 2 bases removed from V and 0 bases from J, the gap between germline ends came to 10 bases.

This clonotype was seen ten or more times. V is TRBV3-1 and J is TRBJ2-5, with 9 positions matching TRBD2. The junction had 9 bases not matched to a gene; V was cut back by 0 bases and J by 4 bases. CDR1 is LGHDT and CDR2 is YNNKEL in the germline V gene (reference sequence). CDR3 length equals 17 residues. CDR3 protein: CASSQDEGLAGRETQYF. In nucleotides, the CDR3 is TGTGCCAGCAGCCAAGATGAGGGGCTAGCGGGACGAGAGACCCAGTACTTC.

This clonotype was recorded many times. The chain links TRBV10-3 to TRBJ2-3; 10 bases line up with TRBD2. The CDR3 sequence is 14 residues long. The germline gives CDR1 ENHRY, CDR2 SYGVKD. V shed 5 bases and J 4 bases; nucleotides not matched to a gene: 3. The CDR3: CAISSGRAADTQYF. DNA of the CDR3: TGTGCCATCAGTAGCGGGAGGGCCGCAGATACGCAGTATTTT.

This clonotype was seen at least ten times. The chain combines TRBV5-1 with TRBJ2-7, with a weak D call TRBD1 (6 bases). Trimming took off 2 bases at V and 4 bases at J, with 13 bases between the two ends. The CDR3 is 14 amino acids. Germline-derived CDR1 and CDR2 are SGHRS and YFSETQ. The CDR3 nucleotides read TGCGCCAGCAGCTTACGGACAGCCAGTTACGAGCAGTACTTC. Translated: CASSLRTASYEQYF. Filled out from reference TRBV5-1 and TRBJ2-7, the complete variable domain reads KAGVTQTPRYLIKTRGQQVTLSCSPISGHRSVSWYQQTPGQGLQFLFEYFSETQRNKGNFPGRFSGRQFSNSRSEMNVSTLELGDSALYLCASSLRTASYEQYFGPGTRLTVT.